This T cell receptor beta chain comes out of a study of regulatory T cells in long-lasting Graves disease. Germline-derived CDR1 and CDR2 are DFQATT and SNEGSKA (reference sequence). The CDR3 sequence is 14 residues long. Trimming cost V 6 bases and J 8 bases; bases outside gene matches: 8. With iRepertoire HTBI primers and Arm-PCR of CDR3 regions, TCR beta libraries were built. TCRdb independently ran MiXCR on the multiplex PCR reads; one entry per CDR3 protein. The sample comprises over 650,000 distinct CDR3 sequences, about 30% of which are singletons, and 40% to 50% rests with the top ten. The table lists this clonotype with a few counts. Time point reported: persistent/refractory GD, antithyroid drugs over 5 years with positive TRAb. RNA from PBMCs was the source of the TCR library. Patients hailed from an endocrinology department in Xi'an, China.

This chain links TRBV20-1 with TRBJ1-6, with 9 bases that match TRBD1. The sample here was peripheral blood mononuclear cells (PBMCs), taken when the disease was refractory, from a patient treated with antithyroid drugs. This TCR derives from a female donor with Graves disease. CDR3 residues: CSARDDRGDSPLHF. CDR3 bases: TGCAGTGCCAGGGATGACAGGGGGGATTCACCCCTCCACTTT.